This entry lists 18 T cell receptor beta chains sequenced from one sample in a study of blood T cell repertoires in COVID-19. Measured with immunoSEQ multiplex PCR; TCRdb has only the in-frame clones, and not every one. The sample includes more than 150,000 clones, 80% of them seen just once. The sequenced material came from PBMCs or T cells enriched from blood (not recorded which). The receptor source for this set is a man aged 55 to 70 who had been exposed to COVID-19.

The chain recombines TRBV7-2 with TRBJ1-1; 8 bases align to TRBD1. The germline V gene has CDR1 SGHTA and CDR2 FQGNSA. V dropped 5 bases and J dropped 7; count of bases not matched to a gene: 9. The CDR3 runs to 14 residues. CDR3 protein: CASSPRGRGLEAFF. In DNA, the CDR3 is TGTGCCAGCAGCCCCCGGGGCAGGGGGCTTGAAGCTTTCTTT.

A remark on this clone: The junction shows a germline mismatch at one end, possibly a read error. Other DNA sequences of this sample code for an identical CDR3. J is TRBJ2-3 and V is TRBV4-1; 7 positions agree with TRBD2. CDR1 is MGHRA, CDR2 YSYEKL, per germline. The CDR3 spans 17 residues. The CDR3 spells CASSLLHLAGPTDTQYF. The CDR3 coding sequence is TGCGCCAGCAGCCTATTACACTTAGCGGGTCCCACAGATACACAGTATTTT.

The genes are TRBV18 and TRBJ2-1; 7 nucleotides agree with TRBD2. This CDR3 has 16 residues. CDR1 and CDR2 from the germline V gene are KGHSH and LQKENI. V dropped 3 bases and J dropped 3; count of bases not matched to a gene: 8. CDR3 sequence (DNA): TGTGCCAGCTCACCCCCCGGCGGGAGCGGCTACAATGAGCAGTTCTTC. Amino acid sequence: CASSPPGGSGYNEQFF.

This clone has at least ten counts. The CDR3 spells CASSLSVQAEAFF. CDR3 DNA sequence: TGTGCCAGCAGCTTATCGGTGCAGGCCGAAGCTTTCTTT. V and J are TRBV7-9 and TRBJ1-1, with D hard to call. Trimming removed 2 bases from V and 8 bases from J, with 12 bases in between. The CDR3 spans 13 residues. Germline V gene lookup returns CDR1 SEHNR and CDR2 FQNEAQ (reference sequence).

This chain connects TRBV28 to TRBJ2-7, with D perhaps matching TRBD2 (5 bases). Germline loops: CDR1 MDHEN, CDR2 SYDVKM. The V and J ends lost 10 bases and 6 bases respectively, with 13 bases between them. The CDR3 is 11 residues long. DNA for the CDR3: TGTGCCACATTAGGGCGGGTCGAGCAGTACTTC. Translating gives CATLGRVEQYF.

The CDR3, as DNA: TGTGCCATCAGTGAGTCGGTCGGCCTAGCCCAGTTCTTC. It specifies CAISESVGLAQFF. This sequence joins TRBV10-3 and TRBJ2-1; tentative D call: TRBD2 (5 bases). CDR1 is ENHRY, CDR2 SYGVKD, per germline. The CDR3 runs 13 residues. Trimming removed 0 bases from V and 13 bases from J, with 13 bases in between.

In DNA form, the CDR3 reads TGTGCCAGCAGGCCCCTAGCGGGAGCGGTTGAGCAGTTCTTC. Translated, it gives CASRPLAGAVEQFF. The chain links TRBV6-5 to TRBJ2-1; TRBD2 matches at 10 bases. J was trimmed by 9 bases and V by 6 bases; bases with no gene match: 8. In germline, CDR1 is MNHEY, CDR2 SVGAGI. The CDR3 is 14 residues long.

Only one count was recorded for this clone. CDR3 bases: TGTGCCAGCAGTGGCCTGAGGACAGGGCTAGAGCAGCCCCAGCATTTT. Translation: CASSGLRTGLEQPQHF. This chain uses TRBV2 with TRBJ1-5, with 8 bases identical to TRBD1. V lost 4 bases and J lost 7; bases outside the gene matches: 12. The CDR3 has 16 amino acids. CDR1 and CDR2 from the germline V gene are SNHLY and FYNNEI.

The J gene is TRBJ2-1, the V gene TRBV3-1 (or the pseudogene TRBV3-2); TRBD2 might be the D (7 bases). Trimming took off 0 bases at V and 8 bases at J, with 20 bases between the two ends. The CDR3 consists of 17 residues. Looked up from germline, CDR1 is LGHDT and CDR2 is YNNKEL (reference sequence). The CDR3 region is CASSQDGAGANIYEQFF. The CDR3 DNA follows: TGTGCCAGCAGCCAAGATGGGGCGGGGGCGAATATCTATGAGCAGTTCTTC.

The CDR3 region has the DNA TGTGCCAGTAGTAGGGGGCCGACAGGAGCGCTACTTGCAACTAATGAAAAACTGTTTTTT. Translation gives CASSRGPTGALLATNEKLFF. The V and J genes are TRBV19 and TRBJ1-4, with TRBD1 as a possible D gene (6 bases). Deletions cut 4 bases from V and 0 bases from J, with 24 bases between. The germline V gene has CDR1 LNHDA and CDR2 SQIVND (reference sequence). This CDR3 region has 20 residues.

This CDR3 is CSVEDWTGVNTEAFF. The CDR3 DNA follows: TGCAGCGTTGAAGATTGGACAGGGGTGAACACTGAAGCTTTCTTT. The V and J genes are TRBV29-1 and TRBJ1-1, with TRBD1 identical over 9 bases. Germline values: CDR1 SQVTM, CDR2 ANQGSEA. Trimming cost V 0 bases and J 0 bases; bases outside gene matches: 2. CDR3 length: 15 residues.

The V gene is TRBV24-1, the J gene TRBJ2-3; 12 bases are shared with TRBD1. V was pared by 5 bases and J by 6 bases, with 8 bases of the junction left unmatched. The CDR3 runs to 16 residues. CDR1 and CDR2 (germline): KGHDR, SFDVKD. The chain's CDR3 is CATSVGTGGAGDTQYF. The CDR3 bases are TGTGCCACCAGTGTTGGGACAGGGGGCGCGGGGGATACGCAGTATTTT.

J is TRBJ2-3 and V is TRBV5-8; 9 bases match TRBD2. Germline V gives CDR1 SGHTS, CDR2 YDEGEE. Germline trimming cut 10 bases from V and 4 bases from J; bases unmatched to any gene: 10. The CDR3 contains 14 residues. The CDR3 nucleotides are TGTGCCTTCGAACGCAGCGGGAGGCCAGATACGCAGTATTTT. Amino acids: CAFERSGRPDTQYF.

A single count supports this clone. J is TRBJ2-7 and V is TRBV30; 9 positions agree with TRBD2. V shed 1 base and J 0 bases; nucleotides not matched to a gene: 7. Germline V gene lookup returns CDR1 GTSNPN and CDR2 SVGIG (reference sequence). The CDR3 runs 16 residues. The CDR3 nucleotides read TGTGCCTGGAGTGGTTCTAGCGGGGTGAGCTCCTACGAGCAGTACTTC. This translates into CAWSGSSGVSSYEQYF.

The V call is TRBV15, the J call TRBJ2-5, with TRBD2 matching over 10 bases. The CDR3 extends over 18 amino acids. Trimming removed 1 base from V and 4 bases from J; junction bases left unmatched: 12. Germline V gene lookup returns CDR1 LNHNV and CDR2 YYDKDF (reference sequence). The CDR3 DNA reads as TGTGCCACCAGCAGAGTCATGTCTAGCGGGAGAGGGGGAGAGACCCAGTACTTC. Translation gives CATSRVMSSGRGGETQYF.

The chain is built from TRBV10-3 and TRBJ1-3; D uncertain. This CDR3 region has 13 residues. Trimming pared 5 bases from V and 3 bases from J, leaving 8 bases between. Germline V CDR1 and CDR2: ENHRY, SYGVKD. This CDR3 is CAISSSGGNTIYF. For the CDR3, the DNA is TGTGCCATCAGTTCGAGTGGTGGAAACACCATATATTTT.

This clone was recorded a few times. The genes are TRBV6-6 and TRBJ1-5, with 7 bases lining up with TRBD1. The trim removed 0 bases at V and 9 bases at J, leaving 11 bases unmatched. CDR1 is MNHNY, CDR2 SVGAGI, per germline (reference sequence). The CDR3 is 16 amino acids. The CDR3 protein is CASSYSLQGPLMPQHF. The CDR3 DNA reads TGTGCCAGCAGTTACTCCCTACAGGGGCCGCTCATGCCCCAGCATTTT.

The chain combines TRBV3-1 (or the pseudogene TRBV3-2) with TRBJ1-4; 8 nucleotides line up with TRBD1. Looked up from germline, CDR1 is LGHDT and CDR2 is YNNKEL (reference sequence). The CDR3 has 14 amino acids. V gave up 5 bases and J gave up 7 bases; unmatched junction bases: 6. The CDR3 sequence: CASSYKTGVEKLFF. The CDR3 DNA reads as TGTGCCAGCAGCTACAAGACAGGGGTTGAAAAACTGTTTTTT.